This T cell receptor (beta chain) derives from a study of OX40 agonist ivuxolimab in advanced cancers. About the study: The group had a mean age of about 60 years, ranged from about 23 to 79, and was approximately 81% male. Allowance was made for prior anti-PD-1, anti-PD-L1 or anti-CTLA-4 therapy, and about 40% had some.

The CDR3 is made up of 14 amino acids. Germline-derived CDR1 and CDR2 are MDHEN and SYDVKM. The germline V and J ends were trimmed by 2 bases and 4 bases, with 9 bases remaining between them. Study-level findings and limits: Both blood CD4+ and CD8+ T cells showed clonal growth by week 6 at 0.1 to 3.0 mg/kg.

Patients were excluded for autoimmune disease history or systemic immunosuppression. Comment on this clone: Its antigen is undetermined.

The table came from immunoSEQ multiplex PCR; TCRdb's copy has only in-frame clones and leaves some out. Here the sample spans about 74,000 clones, around 82% being singletons. The sample here was CD4+ or CD8+ T cells sorted from blood, taken in a trial of the OX40 agonist ivuxolimab. The TCR comes from an adult with an advanced solid tumor such as melanoma, head and neck, liver or kidney cancer. V is TRBV28 and J is TRBJ1-5; maybe TRBD1 (6 bases). The CDR3 DNA reads TGTGCCAGCAGTTTAGACCAGGGGAATCAGCCCCAGCATTTT. Translating gives CASSLDQGNQPQHF.